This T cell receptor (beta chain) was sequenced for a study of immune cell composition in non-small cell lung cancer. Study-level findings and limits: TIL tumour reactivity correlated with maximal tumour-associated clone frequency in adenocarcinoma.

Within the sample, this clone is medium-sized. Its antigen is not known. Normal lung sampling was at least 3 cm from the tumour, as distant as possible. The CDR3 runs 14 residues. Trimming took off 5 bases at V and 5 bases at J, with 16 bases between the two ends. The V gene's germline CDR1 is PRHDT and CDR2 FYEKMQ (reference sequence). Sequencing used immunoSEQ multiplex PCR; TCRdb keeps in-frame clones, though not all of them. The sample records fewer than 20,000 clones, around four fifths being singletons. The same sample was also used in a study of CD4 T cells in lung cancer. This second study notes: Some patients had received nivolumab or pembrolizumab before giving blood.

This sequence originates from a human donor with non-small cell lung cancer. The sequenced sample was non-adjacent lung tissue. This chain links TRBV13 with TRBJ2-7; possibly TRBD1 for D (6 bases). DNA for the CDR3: TGTGCCAGCAGCAACTCCAGGGGCCAACACGAGCAGTACTTC. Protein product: CASSNSRGQHEQYF.